These 18 T cell receptor beta chains originate from one sample sequenced in a study of tumor-infiltrating lymphocytes in glioblastoma multiforme. Three nested ARM-PCR rounds with V-beta and C-beta primers built TCRB libraries. TCRdb ran MiXCR on the multiplex PCR reads and lists one entry per CDR3 protein. The sample includes roughly 8,400 distinct CDR3 sequences, about four fifths seen only once; the top ten take 51%. Sequencing input: brain tumor tissue. Receptor source: a male donor with glioblastoma.

The chain employs TRBV6-2 or TRBV6-3 and TRBJ1-5; 7 bases are a match to TRBD1. Germline V gene lookup returns CDR1 MNHEY and CDR2 SVGEGT. The CDR3 totals 17 residues. With 6 bases clipped from V and 6 bases from J, the junction kept 17 bases outside the gene matches. CDR3 sequence (DNA): TGTGCCAGCAGCCCCGGACAGGTGGTTGGGGCAAGTCAGCCCCAGCATTTT. Translation gives CASSPGQVVGASQPQHF.

This chain links TRBV11-2 with TRBJ2-5; no firm D call. This CDR3 has 16 residues. Trimming shortened V by 2 bases and J by 11 bases, and 24 bases separated the two germline ends. From germline, CDR1 is SGHAT and CDR2 FQNNGV. In DNA, the CDR3 is TGTGCCAGCAGCTTATGTACGGCAGCCAAACAAGAGGCTCAGTACTTC. Translating gives CASSLCTAAKQEAQYF.

The V call is TRBV5-4, the J call TRBJ2-5; TRBD2 agrees at 13 bases. The CDR3 runs 15 residues. The junction had 6 bases not matched to a gene; V was cut back by 5 bases and J by 5 bases. Germline values: CDR1 SGHNT, CDR2 YYREEE (reference sequence). The CDR3 spells CASRAGTSGTETQYF. As DNA, the CDR3 is TGTGCCAGCAGGGCCGGGACTAGCGGGACTGAGACCCAGTACTTC.

For this clonotype: This may stem from a read error, because a much larger clone lies one nucleotide away. The rearrangement joins TRBV15 to TRBJ2-6; D is unresolved. Trimming took off 5 bases at V and 0 bases at J, with 14 bases between the two ends. The CDR3 is 17 amino acids. Germline-derived CDR1 and CDR2 are LNHNV and YYDKDF (reference sequence). The CDR3 is CATSPLGWSSGANVLTF. The CDR3 coding sequence is TGTGCCACCAGCCCCCTTGGCTGGAGCTCTGGGGCCAACGTCCTGACTTTC.

Comments on this clonotype: A much larger clone lies one base from this, so it may be a read error. J is TRBJ2-7 and V is TRBV4-2; D not resolved. Per germline, CDR1 LGHNA and CDR2 YNFKEQ. Between the trimmed V and J ends, which lost 8 bases and 2 bases, there was a span of 7 bases. The CDR3 is 11 residues long. The CDR3 bases are TGTGCCAGCGGCAATGCCTACGAGCAGTACTTC. Translating gives CASGNAYEQYF.

The chain combines TRBV11-2 with TRBJ2-5; a possible D gene is TRBD2 (5 bases). Trimming cost V 3 bases and J 5 bases, with 16 bases left between them. The germline CDR1 and CDR2 sequences are SGHAT and FQNNGV. The CDR3 has 15 amino acids. CDR3 nucleotide sequence: TGTGCCAGCAGCTTTGTGAGAACGGGATGGGAGACCCAGTACTTC. It codes for CASSFVRTGWETQYF. Filled out from reference TRBV11-2 and TRBJ2-5, the complete variable domain reads EAGVAQSPRYKIIEKRQSVAFWCNPISGHATLYWYQQILGQGPKLLIQFQNNGVVDDSQLPKDRFSAERLKGVDSTLKIQPAKLEDSAVYLCASSFVRTGWETQYFGPGTRLLVL.

With regard to this clonotype: One junction end does not reproduce the germline sequence, and a read error may be involved. The chain recombines TRBV11-2 with TRBJ2-3; the D gene is possibly TRBD2 (6 bases). The CDR3 sequence is 14 residues long. In germline, CDR1 is SGHAT, CDR2 FQNNGV. In DNA form, the CDR3 reads TGTACCAGCAGTTCTCAAGCGGGTGAAGATACGCAGTATTTT. Translating it yields CTSSSQAGEDTQYF.

V usage is TRBV20-1 and J usage is TRBJ2-5; D call uncertain. Germline V gene lookup returns CDR1 DFQATT and CDR2 SNEGSKA (reference sequence). Trimming shortened V by 3 bases and J by 4 bases, and 3 bases separated the two germline ends. The CDR3 is 10 residues long. The CDR3 sequence: CSARLETQYF. The CDR3, as DNA: TGCAGTGCTAGGTTAGAGACCCAGTACTTC.

This chain connects TRBV11-2 to TRBJ2-5; D is ambiguous. Germline CDR1 and CDR2: SGHAT and FQNNGV. The V end lost 5 bases, the J end lost 3 bases, and 13 bases lay between the germline ends. The CDR3 is 14 residues long. As DNA, the CDR3 is TGTGCCAGCAGCCCCGGACGGGTCAAAGAGACCCAGTACTTC. It translates to CASSPGRVKETQYF.

About this clonotype: Mismatch with germline at one junction end may stem from a read error. The chain joins TRBV11-2 to TRBJ2-3; the match to TRBD1 covers 8 bases. This CDR3 region has 14 residues. CDR1 is SGHAT, CDR2 FQNNGV, per germline. The CDR3 nucleotides are TGTACCAACAGCTTACAGGGGGTGGCAGATACACAGTATTTT. Amino acids: CTNSLQGVADTQYF.

In the case of this clonotype: Because it lacks the conserved phenylalanine or tryptophan at the end, this CDR3 is likely a read error. The chain links TRBV11-2 to TRBJ2-2, with 7 bases identical to TRBD2. The CDR3 contains 20 residues. Germline CDR1 and CDR2: SGHAT and FQNNGV. The CDR3 is CSSTPSFGEGLAVNTGELFC. CDR3 nucleotides: TGTTCCAGCACCCCCTCATTCGGCGAAGGGCTAGCGGTAAACACCGGGGAGCTGTTTTGT.

In its sample, this clonotype was seen many times. This chain connects TRBV11-2 to TRBJ2-7, with 7 bases fitting TRBD2. Germline V gives CDR1 SGHAT, CDR2 FQNNGV. Trimming at V came to 2 bases and at J to 7 bases, leaving 11 bases not matched to a gene. The CDR3 consists of 15 residues. The CDR3 loop reads CASSLSGDVLREQYF. The DNA of the CDR3 is TGTGCCAGCAGCTTAAGCGGGGACGTACTACGAGAGCAGTACTTC.

This clonotype is large in the sample. The gene calls are TRBV20-1 and TRBJ1-5; D possibly corresponds to TRBD1 (5 bases). CDR1 DFQATT and CDR2 SNEGSKA come from the germline V gene (reference sequence). CDR3 size: 14 residues. V was trimmed by 3 bases and J by 5 bases, leaving 14 bases between them. CDR3 residues: CSARAPGVDQPQHF. The CDR3 DNA reads as TGCAGTGCTAGGGCACCGGGGGTCGATCAGCCCCAGCATTTT.

In its sample, this clonotype ranks as medium-sized. The rearrangement uses TRBV20-1 and TRBJ1-2; D is uncertain. The V end was cut by 3 bases, the J end by 4 bases, with 6 bases between. Germline lookup yields CDR1 DFQATT and CDR2 SNEGSKA (reference sequence). This CDR3 has 11 amino acids. The CDR3 nucleotides read TGCAGTGCTAGTAACAGCTATGGCTACACCTTC. Amino acids: CSASNSYGYTF.

This clonotype was detected only a few times. This rearrangement joins TRBV11-3 to TRBJ1-4; unclear D gene. The CDR3 sequence is 15 residues long. Germline V gives CDR1 SGHNT, CDR2 YENEEA. V was trimmed by 4 bases and J by 5 bases, leaving 14 bases between them. For the CDR3, the DNA is TGTGCCAGCAGCTATCGACGGATTGTGAATGAAAAACTGTTTTTT. Its protein product is CASSYRRIVNEKLFF.

Regarding this clonotype: This may be a read error: a much more frequent sequence differs by one nucleotide. This CDR3 is missing its conserved last phenylalanine or tryptophan, likely due to a read error. The chain recombines TRBV2 with TRBJ2-4, with D possibly matching TRBD2 (7 bases). The ends were cut back, 3 bases at V and 2 bases at J, with 14 bases in the middle. Germline V gene lookup returns CDR1 SNHLY and CDR2 FYNNEI. CDR3 length equals 16 residues. DNA for the CDR3: TGTGCCAGCAGTGATAGGGGGGGGACGTCCAAAAACATTCAGTACTCC. Protein: CASSDRGGTSKNIQYS.

CDR3 residues: CASSDGRMNTEAFF. For the CDR3, the DNA is TGTGCCAGCAGTGACGGCAGGATGAACACTGAAGCTTTCTTT. J is TRBJ1-1 and V is TRBV6-1; D unresolved. CDR3 length: 14 residues. Germline V gene lookup returns CDR1 MNHNS and CDR2 SASEGT. Trimming shortened V by 3 bases and J by 0 bases, and 8 bases separated the two germline ends.

Concerning this clonotype: This could be a read error, since a much larger clone is one nucleotide away. The chain uses TRBV11-1 and TRBJ1-1, with D unclear. Germline V gene lookup returns CDR1 SGHAT and CDR2 FQDESV (reference sequence). This CDR3 region has 13 residues. The CDR3 DNA reads as TGTGTCAGCAGCTTAGGGTCTCTCACTGAAGCTTTCTTT. Protein sequence: CVSSLGSLTEAFF.